This T cell receptor (beta chain) stems from a study of technical replicates of blood from a few donors (dated by TCRdb to 2017 to 2019). To prepare the library, the immunoSEQ multiplex PCR assay was applied. The source is immuneACCESS, and TCRdb retained only in-frame sequences with V and J called. Part of the clones is not carried over; for the studies checked, unresolved V genes explain less than half of this, and the remainder is unexplained. This sample lists 62,000 or so clones; around 87% were detected once. Together, the top ten hold around 4.9% of the sample. CDR1 and CDR2 (SGHVS, FQNEAQ) derive from the germline V gene. Relative to germline, V is 2 bases shorter and J is 7 bases shorter, with 11 bases between their ends. From its cysteine to its phenylalanine, the CDR3 spans 14 amino acids. Here the CDR3 DNA is all that survives: 42 bases in frame from base 1. About this clone itself: Its binding antigen is unknown. One base away there is no much larger clone; base qualities are not given.

The sample comprised PBMCs. The receptor's source is a human donor in good health. Some clones in this sample may be carry-over from other donors' samples. The sequence is built from TRBV7-8 and TRBJ1-4; matching of 5 bases hints at TRBD1 as the D gene. The nucleotide sequence is TGTGCCAGCAGCTTAACCCAGGGTGGTGAAAAACTGTTTTTT. Its translation is CASSLTQGGEKLFF.